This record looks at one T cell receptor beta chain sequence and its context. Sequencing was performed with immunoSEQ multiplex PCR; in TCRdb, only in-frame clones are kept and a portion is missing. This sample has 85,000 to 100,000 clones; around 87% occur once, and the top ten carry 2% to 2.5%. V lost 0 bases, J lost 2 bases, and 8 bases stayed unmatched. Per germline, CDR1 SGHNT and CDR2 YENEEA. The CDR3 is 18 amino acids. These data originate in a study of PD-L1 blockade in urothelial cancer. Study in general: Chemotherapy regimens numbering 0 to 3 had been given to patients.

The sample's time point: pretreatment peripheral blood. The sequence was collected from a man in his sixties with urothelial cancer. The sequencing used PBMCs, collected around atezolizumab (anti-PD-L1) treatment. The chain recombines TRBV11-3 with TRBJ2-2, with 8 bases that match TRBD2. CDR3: CASSLDLRLAGNTGELFF. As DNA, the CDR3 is TGTGCCAGCAGCTTAGATCTCCGGCTAGCGGGCAACACCGGGGAGCTGTTTTTT.